This note documents a single TCR beta chain sequence. Its target antigen remains unknown. It has no much larger one-base neighbor in the sample; base qualities were not kept. The data originate from a study of cytomegalovirus exposure and HLA in healthy donors (TCRdb year 2017). For context, the study as a whole: According to an earlier analysis of a few hundred of the donors, 150 million to 200 million T cells yielded roughly 100 million unique TCR beta sequences and around 280 Gb of sequence data. About 300 gigabases of sequencing data and tens of millions of unique TCR sequences were included in an early release covering under 650 HLA-typed donors. The genetic ancestry cluster associated with self-reported Caucasian donors included 81% of the 350 to 500 genotyped donors. The aim of the study was to test whether cataloging public T cell receptors could identify signatures of past pathogen exposure. The study profiled the T cell repertoires of 500 to 800 subjects by immunosequencing and related them to cytomegalovirus serostatus. A separate validation cohort of roughly 110 different subjects was used in addition to the roughly 720-subject first cohort. To predict cytomegalovirus infection status, the study combined high-throughput TCR immunosequencing, statistical association of individual TCRs with disease status, and machine learning. A later analysis re-analyzed previously published TCR beta repertoires from approximately 700 donors and added high-resolution HLA genotyping to study TCR occurrence patterns. Rather than drawing on any new phenotypic data, the later analysis identified candidate immune exposures from TCR beta sequences and the way those sequences occurred across donors. To decide whether each TCR beta V gene segment behaved as functional or pseudogenic, an earlier analysis of 587 of the donors relied on high-throughput TCR beta sequencing. Donor age, sex, ethnicity and CMV serostatus were compiled together with the repertoire data. Genome-wide SNP genotypes for about 55% of the roughly 670 donors were used in a later genetic analysis, which treated that subset as a discovery cohort. All discovery cohort repertoires had been generated on a single sequencing platform. HLA typing covered class I and class II loci at four-digit resolution. Typing coverage varied by locus: roughly 620-640 donors for A, B, C, DRB1 and DQB1; approximately 520 for DQA1; about 590 for DPA1; roughly 450 for DPB1. Roughly 5 DR-DQ haplotypes were handled as single units for association and clustering because linkage in the cohort was strong. Among 300 to 500 genotyped donors of the cohort, an average of around 220,000 unique TCR beta nucleotide sequences was sequenced per donor, of which about 18% were non-productive. Broad study findings and their caveats: Most CMV-associated TCR beta chains appeared to be HLA-restricted in a later analysis, and the HLA associations seemed to be driven largely by CMV exposure. An earlier analysis of 587 of the donors showed that most TCR beta V segments appeared in productive rearrangements either about 87% or about 30% of the time, which broadly matched IMGT annotations. A cluster of highly shared sequence variants was judged likely to be a technical artifact of the sequencing pipeline. Immune exposure information for the cohort was limited to CMV serostatus. In a later genetic analysis, fewer N-insertions in productive TCRs were reported among donors in an Asian-associated ancestry cluster than the 666-donor mean. The study listed 150 to 200 TCR beta chains as associated with cytomegalovirus. Most TCR sequences were seen in very few donors, while some public TCRs were found in many individuals. According to a later analysis, TCR association rates differed among HLA loci, with DRB1 alleles showing the most associated TCRs and HLA-C alleles showing the fewest. Correlated functional status among segregating V segments might be attributable to linkage disequilibrium, but an unknown experimental factor could not be ruled out. In vitro tests confirmed that a few of the cytomegalovirus-associated TCR beta chains recognize cytomegalovirus antigens. Sequencing depth was assumed to be roughly uniform across donors in the presence/absence analyses, though that assumption may not hold. A later analysis associated around 16,000 TCR beta sequences with specific HLA alleles at a false discovery rate of 0.05. According to a later analysis, parvovirus B19, influenza, CMV and Epstein-Barr virus appeared linked to several top co-occurrence clusters. It was suggested by the authors that the approach could potentially be generalized to other disease states and immunological phenotypes. Because the 87-base-pair reads could not distinguish some IMGT-functional V segments, including TRBV6-2 and TRBV6-3, those segments were excluded. A further reported finding was that TCR beta sequences accurately predicted the HLA-A and HLA-B alleles for most subjects in the first cohort. HLA typing was unavailable for some donors at each locus, so association tests used only the typed subset. This cohort had only TCR beta chains sequenced, and the lack of alpha or paired-chain data limited which features could be detected. The earlier analysis of nearly 600 of the donors excluded 15 to 20 rarely observed V segments, including chromosome 9 orphons, because counts were too low. In both the original and validation cohorts, the classifier was reported to diagnose cytomegalovirus status with high specificity and sensitivity. In a later analysis, HLA-associated TCR beta chains were found to be more clonally expanded and to have lower generation probabilities than equally common non-associated chains. When HLA alleles, especially DR and DQ, strongly co-occurred, attributing TCR associations to individual alleles was difficult. In a later genetic analysis, a missense DCLRE1C variant was associated with V-gene and J-gene trimming of TCR beta chains, and the association was replicated in an independent cohort.

The cohort consisted of hundreds of healthy bone marrow donors. At the time of sampling, every cohort member was nominally healthy, though immune exposures that went unrecorded were likely present. The donor was CMV seronegative and belonged to the group of 352 seronegative cohort members. A peripheral blood sample was provided by each donor, and peripheral blood mononuclear cells were used for TCR beta sequencing. The Qiagen DNeasy Blood Extraction Kit was used to extract genomic DNA from the blood cell samples. From the cysteine up to the phenylalanine, the CDR3 has a length of 14 residues. The retained sequence is limited to the CDR3, 42 bases, with the frame set at the first base. The V end loses 8 bases and the J end loses 0 bases, and a stretch of 10 bases separates them. CDR1 MRHNA and CDR2 SNTAGT were looked up in the germline V gene. Libraries came from the immunoSEQ multiplex PCR assay. The multiplex PCR relied on a mix of 60 forward primers for TCR Vbeta segments and 13 reverse primers for TCR Jbeta segments. A multiplex PCR assay on genomic DNA amplified the CDR3 region of rearranged TCR beta genes. Amplified TCR beta libraries were sequenced as 87-base-pair reads on the Illumina HiSeq System. Per the authors' processing: In a later analysis, tens of millions of unique TCR beta chains were counted across the roughly 610 repertoires, and some 10 million of these chains were shared by at least two donors. Raw reads were error-corrected and collapsed into unique sequences by a nearest-neighbor algorithm in which closely related sequences were merged to remove PCR and sequencing errors. V, D and J gene segments were assigned by aligning CDR3 sequences to IMGT reference sequences. For a sequence to be retained, a match of at least six nucleotides to both a V gene segment and a J gene segment was required. Rearrangements were called productive when the CDR3 lacked stop codons and stayed in frame with V and J; all others were non-productive. CDR3 was defined by IMGT convention, running from the second conserved V-encoded cysteine to the conserved J-encoded phenylalanine. The earlier analysis of approximately 500 of the donors excluded sequences that lacked an unambiguous match to a single V gene segment. An earlier analysis of some 610 of the donors called V segments functional above 56.7% productive rearrangements and segregating when the between-donor standard deviation exceeded 5%. A statistical classification framework was developed to diagnose cytomegalovirus status using the catalog of TCR beta chain sequences. V and J gene assignment, in a later analysis, came from comparing TCR nucleotide sequences with IMGT/GENE-DB human TR gene sequences. The TCRdist pipeline was used in a later analysis to assign CDR3 sequences and most-parsimonious VDJ recombination scenarios. In a later analysis, every TCR beta chain was defined by the combination of its CDR3 amino acid sequence and its V-gene family, and reads without a unique V-gene family were dropped. As a way to deal with suspected cross-contamination and a sequencing artifact, a later analysis dropped 450 to 700 nucleotide sequences that were highly shared and had low generation probability. A later analysis calculated a clonal expansion index for each public chain from normalized within-repertoire ranks of inferred template counts. In a later analysis, generation probabilities were computed with a VDJ recombination model fitted to out-of-frame rearrangements, and the resulting probabilities were checked against IGoR. In a later analysis, hypergeometric tests were used to score TCR-TCR, TCR-HLA and TCR-CMV co-occurrence, with a repertoire-size bias correction applied to TCR pairs. In a later analysis, false discovery rates were estimated by permuting HLA or CMV assignments 20 times. In a later analysis, co-occurring TCRs were grouped using DBSCAN, and TCRdist sequence similarity was added for clustering within HLA-allele-positive subsets. Repertoires with fewer than 30,000 or more than 120,000 public chains were left out of co-occurrence clustering, as were a handful of repertoires with anomalous nucleotide sharing. The table was pulled from immuneACCESS by TCRdb, which kept in-frame rearrangements only. Such tables lose some clones; where checked, under half of the loss comes from unresolved V genes, and the rest has no known cause. The DNA was the basis for D and trimming; V, J and clone size are from that table. This sample is represented by about 180,000 clones; roughly four fifths of them were singletons. Clones ranked in the top ten supply 1.5% to 2% of the sample.

Sequencing input: PBMCs. The chain is assembled from TRBV6-4 and TRBJ2-2; the D gene is possibly TRBD2, with 7 bases matching. The clonotype originates from a man aged 18 to 29 in good health and CMV-seronegative. The nucleotide sequence is TGTGCCAGCGGGAGGGGGACGAACACCGGGGAGCTGTTTTTT. Translation gives CASGRGTNTGELFF.